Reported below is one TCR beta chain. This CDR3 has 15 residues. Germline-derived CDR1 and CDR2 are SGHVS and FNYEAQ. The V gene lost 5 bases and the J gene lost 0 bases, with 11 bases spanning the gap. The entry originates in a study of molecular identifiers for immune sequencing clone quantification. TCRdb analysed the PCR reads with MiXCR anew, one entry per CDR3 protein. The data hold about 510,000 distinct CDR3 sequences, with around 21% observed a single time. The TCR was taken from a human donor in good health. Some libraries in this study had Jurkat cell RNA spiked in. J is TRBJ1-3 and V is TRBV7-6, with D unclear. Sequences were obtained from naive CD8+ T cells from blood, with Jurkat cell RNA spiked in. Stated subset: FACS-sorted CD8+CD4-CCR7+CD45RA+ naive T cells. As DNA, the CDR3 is TGTGCCAGCAGCCCCCGACCCGCCTCTGGAAACACCATATATTTT. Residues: CASSPRPASGNTIYF.